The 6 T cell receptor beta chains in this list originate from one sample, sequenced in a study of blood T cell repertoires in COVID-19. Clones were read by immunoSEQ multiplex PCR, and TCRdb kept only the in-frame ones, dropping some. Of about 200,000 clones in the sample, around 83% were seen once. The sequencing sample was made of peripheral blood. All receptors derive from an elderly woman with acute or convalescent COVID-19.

The CDR3 DNA sequence: TGTGCCAGCAGGCGGGGGACCACAGATACGCAGTATTTT. This codes for CASRRGTTDTQYF. V usage is TRBV9 and J usage is TRBJ2-3, with 7 bases aligning to TRBD2. The V gene's germline CDR1 is SGDLS and CDR2 YYNGEE. The J segment lost 2 bases and the V segment lost 5 bases, leaving 2 bases of the junction unmatched. There are 13 residues in the CDR3.

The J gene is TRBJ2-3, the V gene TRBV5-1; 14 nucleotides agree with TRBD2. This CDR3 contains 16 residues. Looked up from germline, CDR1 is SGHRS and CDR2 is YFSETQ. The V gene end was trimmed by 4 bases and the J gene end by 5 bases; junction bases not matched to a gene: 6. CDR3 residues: CASSPGLAGVGDTQYF. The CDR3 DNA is TGCGCCAGCAGCCCGGGACTAGCGGGAGTTGGAGATACGCAGTATTTT.

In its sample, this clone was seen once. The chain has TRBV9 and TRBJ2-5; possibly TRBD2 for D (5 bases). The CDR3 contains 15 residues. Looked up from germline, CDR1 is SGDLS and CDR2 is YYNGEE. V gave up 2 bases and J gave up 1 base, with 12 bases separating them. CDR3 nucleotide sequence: TGTGCCAGCAGCGTTAGTGGTGGGAGCCAAGAGACCCAGTACTTC. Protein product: CASSVSGGSQETQYF.

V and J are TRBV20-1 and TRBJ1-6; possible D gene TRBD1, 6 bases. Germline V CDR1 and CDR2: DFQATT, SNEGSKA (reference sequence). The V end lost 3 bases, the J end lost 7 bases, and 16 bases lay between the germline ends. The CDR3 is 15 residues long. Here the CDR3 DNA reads TGCAGTGCTAGTCCAGACAGGCCGGCGAATTCACCCCTCCACTTT. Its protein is CSASPDRPANSPLHF.

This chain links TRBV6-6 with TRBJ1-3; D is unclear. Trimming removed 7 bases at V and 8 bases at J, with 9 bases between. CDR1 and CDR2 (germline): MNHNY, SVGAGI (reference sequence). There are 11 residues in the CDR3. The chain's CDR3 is CASTTGDTIYF. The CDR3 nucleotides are TGTGCCAGCACCACCGGGGACACCATATATTTT.

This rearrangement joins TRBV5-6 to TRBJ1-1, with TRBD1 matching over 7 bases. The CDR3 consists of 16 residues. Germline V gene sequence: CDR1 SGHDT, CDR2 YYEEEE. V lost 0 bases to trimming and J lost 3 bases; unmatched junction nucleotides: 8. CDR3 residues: CASSLGQGEYDTEAFF. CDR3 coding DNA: TGTGCCAGCAGCTTGGGACAGGGAGAATACGACACTGAAGCTTTCTTT.